One sample yielded the 31 T cell receptor beta chains listed below, sequenced in a study of blood T cell repertoires in COVID-19. The table came from immunoSEQ multiplex PCR; TCRdb's copy has only in-frame clones and leaves some out. Here the sample spans about 280,000 clones, approximately 85% being singletons. The specimen was peripheral blood. These receptor sequences come from a man aged 50-60 years with active or convalescent COVID-19.

The genes are TRBV12-3 or TRBV12-4 and TRBJ2-1, with 8 bases aligning to TRBD1. The length of the CDR3 is 13 residues. The V gene end was trimmed by 6 bases and the J gene end by 9 bases; junction bases not matched to a gene: 7. The DNA for the CDR3 is TGTGCCAGCAGGATAACAGGGGGTTTTGAGCAGTTCTTC. Amino acid sequence: CASRITGGFEQFF.

The table lists this clone with a count of one. The chain uses TRBV9 and TRBJ1-3, with D possibly TRBD1 on 6 matching bases. CDR3 length equals 17 residues. V was clipped by 3 bases and J by 0 bases, with 16 bases between them. Germline CDR1 reads SGDLS; CDR2 reads YYNGEE. The CDR3: CASSAVLDSSSGNTIYF. The CDR3 DNA follows: TGTGCCAGCAGCGCAGTTCTGGACAGTAGCTCTGGAAACACCATATATTTT.

The genes are TRBV19 and TRBJ1-1, with D possibly TRBD1 on 5 matching bases. The CDR3 loop spans 13 amino acids. In germline, CDR1 is LNHDA, CDR2 SQIVND (reference sequence). Trimming took 7 bases from V and 10 from J, leaving 19 bases between them. CDR3 residues: CASMAWRGGGAFF. The CDR3 coding sequence is TGTGCCAGTATGGCGTGGAGGGGTGGGGGAGCTTTCTTT.

Comment on this clone: This CDR3 is also generated by other DNA sequences in the sample. The chain is built from TRBV6-2 or TRBV6-3 and TRBJ1-5, with D hard to call. The CDR3 extends over 14 amino acids. Germline CDR1 reads MNHEY; CDR2 reads SVGEGT. The V and J ends lost 0 bases and 4 bases respectively, with 7 bases between them. The CDR3 DNA sequence: TGTGCCAGCAGTTACTCATCCGGTAATCAGCCCCAGCATTTT. Its protein is CASSYSSGNQPQHF.

J is TRBJ1-4 and V is TRBV15; D ambiguous. The CDR3 has 16 residues. V lost 2 bases to trimming and J lost 2 bases, with 12 bases between them. Germline CDR1 and CDR2: LNHNV and YYDKDF (reference sequence). The chain's CDR3 is CATSRPTTRTNEKLFF. CDR3 in DNA: TGTGCCACCAGCAGACCGACAACACGGACTAATGAAAAACTGTTTTTT.

This clone was observed once. V gene TRBV12-5 combines with J gene TRBJ2-5; TRBD2 is a possible D gene (5 bases). Trimming cost V 6 bases and J 5 bases, with 13 bases left between them. Germline CDR1 reads LGHNT; CDR2 reads FRNRAP. This CDR3 comprises 13 residues. Here the CDR3 DNA reads TGTGCTAGTGGCCGAGGGTCTACGGAGACCCAGTACTTC. It translates to CASGRGSTETQYF.

V and J are TRBV3-1 (or the pseudogene TRBV3-2) and TRBJ2-2, with TRBD2 identical over 11 bases. Trimming took 1 base from V and 5 from J; bases not matched to a gene: 6. CDR1 and CDR2 (germline): LGHDT, YNNKEL (reference sequence). The CDR3 runs to 17 residues. The CDR3 DNA is TGTGCCAGCAGCCAAGTCCTAGCGGGAGGCCGAACCGGGGAGCTGTTTTTT. This gives the protein CASSQVLAGGRTGELFF.

The chain carries TRBV6-2 or TRBV6-3 and TRBJ2-5; D remains unclear. V was pared by 5 bases and J by 1 base, with 17 bases between. Germline V gives CDR1 MNHEY, CDR2 SVGEGT. The CDR3 runs to 16 residues. Here the CDR3 reads CASSGPSLHSQETQYF. DNA for the CDR3: TGTGCCAGCAGTGGCCCCTCCCTACACAGCCAAGAGACCCAGTACTTC.

The chain carries TRBV27 and TRBJ2-1; TRBD2 aligns across 8 bases. Germline V CDR1 and CDR2: MNHEY, SMNVEV (reference sequence). Trimming cost V 5 bases and J 5 bases; bases outside gene matches: 11. The CDR3 has 16 amino acids. The CDR3 nucleotides read TGTGCCAGCAGTATCAGCGGGAGACTCAGGAACAATGAGCAGTTCTTC. Its protein product is CASSISGRLRNNEQFF.

V gene TRBV28 combines with J gene TRBJ1-3; D call uncertain. The V and J ends lost 4 bases and 4 bases respectively, with 11 bases between them. There are 14 residues in the CDR3. Germline CDR1 reads MDHEN; CDR2 reads SYDVKM. CDR3 sequence: CASSSLPVGNTIYF. CDR3 sequence (DNA): TGTGCCAGCAGTTCCCTTCCGGTCGGAAACACCATATATTTT.

The rearrangement uses TRBV9 and TRBJ2-2; D ambiguous. CDR1 is SGDLS and CDR2 is YYNGEE in the germline V gene. Trimming removed 3 bases from V and 1 base from J, with 19 bases in between. The CDR3 is 18 residues long. The CDR3 DNA follows: TGTGCCAGCAGCGCGTTGGTCGAACCCCAGTTGAACACCGGGGAGCTGTTTTTT. It encodes CASSALVEPQLNTGELFF.

V usage is TRBV3-1 (or the pseudogene TRBV3-2) and J usage is TRBJ2-1; weak D call: TRBD2 (6 bases). There are 15 residues in the CDR3. The ends were cut back, 2 bases at V and 4 bases at J, with 12 bases in the middle. Germline-derived CDR1 and CDR2 are LGHDT and YNNKEL (reference sequence). The CDR3 loop reads CASSQMGGPYNEQFF. In DNA form, the CDR3 reads TGTGCCAGCAGCCAAATGGGGGGTCCTTACAATGAGCAGTTCTTC.

The V call is TRBV19, the J call TRBJ1-5; D is undetermined. Trimming removed 3 bases from V and 0 bases from J, with 9 bases in between. The CDR3 contains 15 residues. CDR1 is LNHDA and CDR2 is SQIVND in the germline V gene (reference sequence). The CDR3 DNA is TGTGCCAGTAGTATCAACAGCTATAGCAATCAGCCCCAGCATTTT. It is translated as CASSINSYSNQPQHF.

This clone was picked up one time. The V call is TRBV6-4, the J call TRBJ2-3; maybe TRBD2 (5 bases). V lost 5 bases to trimming and J lost 0 bases, with 9 bases between them. The germline V gene encodes CDR1 MRHNA and CDR2 SNTAGT. The CDR3 runs to 14 residues. The chain's CDR3 is CASSQERSTDTQYF. CDR3 DNA sequence: TGTGCCAGCAGTCAGGAGCGGAGCACAGATACGCAGTATTTT.

The rearrangement uses TRBV9 and TRBJ2-3; D may be TRBD2 (6 bases). Trimming cost V 6 bases and J 4 bases, with 18 bases left between them. The CDR3 has 15 residues. Germline V gives CDR1 SGDLS, CDR2 YYNGEE. This CDR3 reads CASTSIGGPADTQYF. The CDR3 DNA follows: TGTGCCAGCACCTCTATCGGAGGGCCCGCAGATACGCAGTATTTT.

The chain joins TRBV5-4 to TRBJ2-2; 8 nucleotides align to TRBD2. Germline trimming cut 4 bases from V and 5 bases from J; bases unmatched to any gene: 16. The CDR3 sequence is 18 residues long. In germline, CDR1 is SGHNT, CDR2 YYREEE (reference sequence). The CDR3 region has the DNA TGTGCCAGCAGCCCGGGAGGGGGATTAGGACAATCGACCGGGGAGCTGTTTTTT. It is translated as CASSPGGGLGQSTGELFF.

This rearrangement joins TRBV9 to TRBJ1-1, with D possibly TRBD1 on 6 matching bases. Looked up from germline, CDR1 is SGDLS and CDR2 is YYNGEE. The germline V and J ends were trimmed by 4 bases and 1 base, with 11 bases remaining between them. The CDR3 contains 14 residues. The CDR3 here is CASSPQGANTEAFF. In DNA form, the CDR3 reads TGTGCCAGCAGCCCACAGGGAGCGAACACTGAAGCTTTCTTT.

J is TRBJ1-2 and V is TRBV7-9; TRBD1 matches at 8 bases. CDR1 and CDR2 from the germline V gene are SEHNR and FQNEAQ (reference sequence). The CDR3 runs 13 residues. V lost 5 bases, J lost 4 bases, and 3 bases stayed unmatched. Here the CDR3 DNA reads TGTGCCAGCAGCCCAGGGGGCCGCTATGGCTACACCTTC. Translation: CASSPGGRYGYTF.

This chain links TRBV6-6 with TRBJ1-6, with D perhaps TRBD1 (5 bases). The CDR3 is 15 residues long. Looked up from germline, CDR1 is MNHNY and CDR2 is SVGAGI (reference sequence). Trimming shortened V by 7 bases and J by 9 bases, and 19 bases separated the two germline ends. Here the CDR3 reads CASTEGPGLGSPLHF. DNA of the CDR3: TGTGCCAGCACCGAAGGTCCGGGACTTGGTTCACCCCTCCACTTT.

The rearrangement joins TRBV30 to TRBJ1-2; 7 bases match TRBD1. Germline values: CDR1 GTSNPN, CDR2 SVGIG (reference sequence). V gave up 5 bases and J gave up 3 bases; unmatched junction bases: 6. The CDR3 covers 13 residues. The CDR3 region has the DNA TGTGCCTGGTCAAGAGGACAGGACTATGGCTACACCTTC. Translation gives CAWSRGQDYGYTF.

The V gene is TRBV19, the J gene TRBJ2-7; D not resolved. CDR1 LNHDA and CDR2 SQIVND come from the germline V gene (reference sequence). The CDR3 totals 14 residues. Trimming removed 4 bases at V and 0 bases at J, with 10 bases between. In DNA, the CDR3 is TGTGCCAGTAGTAGGGCGCGCGACTCCTACGAGCAGTACTTC. Residues: CASSRARDSYEQYF.

The chain carries TRBV7-3 and TRBJ1-3; D call uncertain. CDR1 SGHTA and CDR2 FQGTGA come from the germline V gene. Between the trimmed V and J ends, which lost 4 bases and 2 bases, there was a span of 12 bases. This CDR3 is built from 15 residues. CDR3 region: CASSSSSGPGNTIYF. The CDR3 DNA sequence: TGTGCCAGCAGCTCCTCCAGCGGGCCTGGAAACACCATATATTTT.

The chain is built from TRBV5-4 and TRBJ2-1, with D possibly matching TRBD2 (5 bases). CDR3 length equals 17 residues. Trimming removed 4 bases at V and 0 bases at J, with 17 bases between. Germline V gene data show CDR1 as SGHNT and CDR2 as YYREEE (reference sequence). The CDR3 DNA sequence: TGTGCCAGCAGCCTCGGAGGAGGAATCCCCTCCTACAATGAGCAGTTCTTC. Translating it yields CASSLGGGIPSYNEQFF. Variable domain in full (rest from reference TRBV5-4 and TRBJ2-1): ETGVTQSPTHLIKTRGQQVTLRCSSQSGHNTVSWYQQALGQGPQFIFQYYREEENGRGNFPPRFSGLQFPNYSSELNVNALELDDSALYLCASSLGGGIPSYNEQFFGPGTRLTVL.

This clone has only one observation. This sequence joins TRBV4-1 and TRBJ1-2, with 7 bases identical to TRBD1. V lost 2 bases and J lost 2; bases outside the gene matches: 8. The CDR3 is made up of 16 amino acids. Germline V lookup: CDR1 MGHRA, CDR2 YSYEKL. CDR3 bases: TGCGCCAGCAGCCAACAATTGAAACAGGGGAACTATGGCTACACCTTC. It specifies CASSQQLKQGNYGYTF.

This clone was seen only once. J is TRBJ1-5 and V is TRBV6-6; 8 bases fit TRBD1. This CDR3 spans 19 amino acids. V was clipped by 5 bases and J by 7 bases; unmatched bases: 22. Germline-derived CDR1 and CDR2 are MNHNY and SVGAGI (reference sequence). Here the CDR3 DNA reads TGTGCCAGCAGTCCCGTTTCCGGACAGGGAGGTCGAGGTGGACAGCCCCAGCATTTT. This encodes CASSPVSGQGGRGGQPQHF.

J is TRBJ2-1 and V is TRBV9; 10 positions agree with TRBD2. J gave up 0 bases and V 4 bases, and 4 bases lay outside the gene matches. This CDR3 spans 16 amino acids. CDR1 and CDR2 from the germline V gene are SGDLS and YYNGEE. Written as DNA, the CDR3 is TGTGCCAGCAGCCGACTAGCGGGCTCCTCCTACAATGAGCAGTTCTTC. It codes for CASSRLAGSSYNEQFF.

The chain has TRBV5-4 and TRBJ2-5, with 11 bases aligning to TRBD2. The CDR3 has 16 residues. CDR1 is SGHNT and CDR2 is YYREEE in the germline V gene (reference sequence). V lost 5 bases and J lost 5; bases outside the gene matches: 11. The chain's CDR3 is CASRPILAGGEETQYF. The CDR3 bases are TGTGCCAGCAGGCCGATTCTAGCGGGAGGAGAGGAGACCCAGTACTTC.

Points on this clone: The junction departs from germline at one end; a sequencing error may be responsible. CDR3 sequence: CASNQLLEGAQYF. CDR3 DNA sequence: TGTGCCAGCAACCAACTTCTGGAGGGTGCGCAGTACTTC. J is TRBJ2-7 and V is TRBV14; D is perhaps TRBD2 (6 bases). Germline lookup yields CDR1 SGHDN and CDR2 FVKESK. CDR3 length: 13 amino acids.

This chain uses TRBV5-1 with TRBJ2-2; 7 bases are shared with TRBD2. Losses at the gene ends were 2 bases for V and 2 bases for J; bases not matched to a gene: 3. The CDR3 has 15 amino acids. Germline V gene lookup returns CDR1 SGHRS and CDR2 YFSETQ. CDR3 sequence: CASSFGGSNTGELFF. The CDR3 DNA reads as TGCGCCAGCAGCTTTGGCGGGAGTAACACCGGGGAGCTGTTTTTT. The full variable domain, completed using reference TRBV5-1 and TRBJ2-2, is KAGVTQTPRYLIKTRGQQVTLSCSPISGHRSVSWYQQTPGQGLQFLFEYFSETQRNKGNFPGRFSGRQFSNSRSEMNVSTLELGDSALYLCASSFGGSNTGELFFGEGSRLTVL.

The V and J genes are TRBV3-1 (or the pseudogene TRBV3-2) and TRBJ1-2; the D gene is possibly TRBD1 (6 bases). The CDR3 contains 14 residues. Germline V gene sequence: CDR1 LGHDT, CDR2 YNNKEL (reference sequence). Trimming removed 5 bases from V and 0 bases from J, with 10 bases in between. CDR3 loop: CASSRQASNYGYTF. The DNA of the CDR3 is TGTGCCAGCAGCAGACAGGCTTCTAACTATGGCTACACCTTC.

The rearrangement links TRBV7-9 to TRBJ1-5, with D uncertain. Per germline, CDR1 SEHNR and CDR2 FQNEAQ (reference sequence). V was cut by 3 bases and J by 7 bases, with 13 bases left in between. This CDR3 is 14 amino acids long. The DNA for the CDR3 is TGTGCCAGCAGCTTTTCAGGCTCGGGGCAGCCCCAGCATTTT. It is translated as CASSFSGSGQPQHF.